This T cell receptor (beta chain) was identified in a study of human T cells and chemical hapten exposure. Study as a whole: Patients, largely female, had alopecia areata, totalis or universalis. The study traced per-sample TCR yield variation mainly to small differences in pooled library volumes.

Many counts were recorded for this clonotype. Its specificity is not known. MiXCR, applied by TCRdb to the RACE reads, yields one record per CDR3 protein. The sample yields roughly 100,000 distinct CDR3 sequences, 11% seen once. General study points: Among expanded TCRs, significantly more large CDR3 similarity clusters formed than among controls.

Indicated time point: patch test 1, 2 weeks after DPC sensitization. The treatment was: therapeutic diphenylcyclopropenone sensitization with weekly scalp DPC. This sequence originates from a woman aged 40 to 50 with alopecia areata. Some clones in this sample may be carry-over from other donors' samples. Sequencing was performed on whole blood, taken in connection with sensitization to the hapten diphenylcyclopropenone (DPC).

CDR3 sequence reads: CATSSTGSNEQFF. The CDR3 DNA follows: TGTGCCACCAGTTCGACAGGGAGCAATGAGCAGTTCTTC. The chain is built from TRBV15 and TRBJ2-1; TRBD1 matches at 7 bases. CDR3 length equals 13 residues. Germline V gene data show CDR1 as LNHNV and CDR2 as YYDKDF (reference sequence). Trimming at V came to 6 bases and at J to 6 bases, leaving 5 bases not matched to a gene.